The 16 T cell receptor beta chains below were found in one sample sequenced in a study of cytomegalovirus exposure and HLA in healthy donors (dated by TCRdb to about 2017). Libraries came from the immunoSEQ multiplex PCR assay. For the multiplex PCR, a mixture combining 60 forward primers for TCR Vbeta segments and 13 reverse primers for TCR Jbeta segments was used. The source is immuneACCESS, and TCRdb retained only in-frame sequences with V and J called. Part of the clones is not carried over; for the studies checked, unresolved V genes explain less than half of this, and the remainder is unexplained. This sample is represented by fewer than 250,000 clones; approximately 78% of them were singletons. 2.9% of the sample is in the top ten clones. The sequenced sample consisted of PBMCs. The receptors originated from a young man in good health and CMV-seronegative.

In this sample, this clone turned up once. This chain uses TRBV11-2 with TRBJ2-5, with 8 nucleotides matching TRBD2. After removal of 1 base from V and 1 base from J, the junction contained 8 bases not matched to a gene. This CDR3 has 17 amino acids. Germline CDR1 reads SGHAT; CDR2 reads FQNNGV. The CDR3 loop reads CASSLVGGGSRQETQYF. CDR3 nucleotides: TGTGCCAGCAGCTTAGTCGGCGGGGGGTCCCGCCAAGAGACCCAGTACTTC.

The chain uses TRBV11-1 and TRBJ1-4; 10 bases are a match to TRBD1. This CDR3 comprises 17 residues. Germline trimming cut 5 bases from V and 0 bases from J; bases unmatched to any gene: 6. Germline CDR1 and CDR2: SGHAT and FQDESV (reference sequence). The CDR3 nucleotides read TGTGCCAGCAGCCCAGCCGGGACAGGGGCAACTAATGAAAAACTGTTTTTT. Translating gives CASSPAGTGATNEKLFF.

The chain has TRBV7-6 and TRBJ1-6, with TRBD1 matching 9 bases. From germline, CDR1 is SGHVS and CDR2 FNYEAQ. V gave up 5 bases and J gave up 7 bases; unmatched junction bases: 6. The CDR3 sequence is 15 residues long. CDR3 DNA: TGTGCCAGCAGCCCCTCGACAGGGGGGAATTCACCCCTCCACTTT. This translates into CASSPSTGGNSPLHF.

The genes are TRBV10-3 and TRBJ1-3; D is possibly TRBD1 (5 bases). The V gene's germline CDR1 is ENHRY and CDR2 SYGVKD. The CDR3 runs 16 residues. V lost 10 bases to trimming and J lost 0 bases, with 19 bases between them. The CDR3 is CATSGDGKSSGNTIYF. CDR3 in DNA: TGTGCCACCTCGGGGGACGGAAAAAGCTCTGGAAACACCATATATTTT.

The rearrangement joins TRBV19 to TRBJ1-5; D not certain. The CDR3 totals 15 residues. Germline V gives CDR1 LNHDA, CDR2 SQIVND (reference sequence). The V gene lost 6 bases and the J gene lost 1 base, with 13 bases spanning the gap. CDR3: CASSPRRKSNQPQHF. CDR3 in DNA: TGTGCCAGTAGCCCTAGAAGGAAGAGCAATCAGCCCCAGCATTTT.

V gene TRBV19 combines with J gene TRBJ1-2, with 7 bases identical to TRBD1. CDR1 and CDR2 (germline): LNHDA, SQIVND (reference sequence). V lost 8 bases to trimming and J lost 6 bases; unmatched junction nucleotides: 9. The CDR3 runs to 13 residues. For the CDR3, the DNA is TGTGCCAGTCGCTTAACAGGGGAGAATGGCTACACCTTC. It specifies CASRLTGENGYTF.

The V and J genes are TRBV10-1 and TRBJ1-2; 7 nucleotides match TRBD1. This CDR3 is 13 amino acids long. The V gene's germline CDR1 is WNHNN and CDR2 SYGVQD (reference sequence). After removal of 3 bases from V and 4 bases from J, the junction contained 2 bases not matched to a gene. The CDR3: CASSDRDSYGYTF. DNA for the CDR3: TGCGCCAGCAGTGACCGGGACAGCTATGGCTACACCTTC.

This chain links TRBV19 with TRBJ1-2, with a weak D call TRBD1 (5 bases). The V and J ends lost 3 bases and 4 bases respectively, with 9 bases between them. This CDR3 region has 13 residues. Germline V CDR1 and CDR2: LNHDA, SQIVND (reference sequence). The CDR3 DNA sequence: TGTGCCAGTAGTATTACCCAGGGCTATGGCTACACCTTC. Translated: CASSITQGYGYTF.

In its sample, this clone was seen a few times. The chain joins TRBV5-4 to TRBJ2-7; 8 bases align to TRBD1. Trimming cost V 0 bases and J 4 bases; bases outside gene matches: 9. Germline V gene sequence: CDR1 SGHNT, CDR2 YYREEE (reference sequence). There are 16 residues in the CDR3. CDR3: CASSLGPDRGGYEQYF. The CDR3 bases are TGTGCCAGCAGCTTGGGGCCCGACAGGGGCGGTTACGAGCAGTACTTC.

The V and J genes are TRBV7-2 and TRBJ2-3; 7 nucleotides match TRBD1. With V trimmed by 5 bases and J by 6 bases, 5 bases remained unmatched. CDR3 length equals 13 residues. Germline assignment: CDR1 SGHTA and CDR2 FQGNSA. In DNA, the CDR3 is TGTGCCAGCAGCCCCGGGACAGCCGATACGCAGTATTTT. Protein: CASSPGTADTQYF.

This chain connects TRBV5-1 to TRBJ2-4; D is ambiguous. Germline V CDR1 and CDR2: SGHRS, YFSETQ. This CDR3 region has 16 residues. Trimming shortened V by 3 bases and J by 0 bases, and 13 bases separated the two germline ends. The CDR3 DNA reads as TGCGCCAGCAGCTCCGACACACATCGAGCCAAAAACATTCAGTACTTC. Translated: CASSSDTHRAKNIQYF.

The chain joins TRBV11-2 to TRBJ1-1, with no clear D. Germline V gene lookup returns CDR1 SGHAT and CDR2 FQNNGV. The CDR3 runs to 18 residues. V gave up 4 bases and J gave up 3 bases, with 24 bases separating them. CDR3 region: CASSSMRARMRRDTEAFF. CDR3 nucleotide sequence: TGTGCCAGCAGCTCAATGCGGGCCAGGATGCGTAGGGACACTGAAGCTTTCTTT. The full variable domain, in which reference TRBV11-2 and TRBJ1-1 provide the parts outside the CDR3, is EAGVAQSPRYKIIEKRQSVAFWCNPISGHATLYWYQQILGQGPKLLIQFQNNGVVDDSQLPKDRFSAERLKGVDSTLKIQPAKLEDSAVYLCASSSMRARMRRDTEAFFGQGTRLTVV.

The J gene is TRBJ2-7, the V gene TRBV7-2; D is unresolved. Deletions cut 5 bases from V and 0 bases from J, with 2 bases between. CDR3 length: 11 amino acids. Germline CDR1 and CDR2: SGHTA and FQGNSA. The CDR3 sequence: CASSHSYEQYF. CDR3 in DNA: TGTGCCAGCAGCCACTCCTACGAGCAGTACTTC.

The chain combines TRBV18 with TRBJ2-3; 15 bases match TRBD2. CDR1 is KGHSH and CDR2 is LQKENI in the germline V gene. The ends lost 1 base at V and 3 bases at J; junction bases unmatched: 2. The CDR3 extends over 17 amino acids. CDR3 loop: CASSPRGLAGGTDTQYF. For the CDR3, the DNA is TGTGCCAGCTCACCACGGGGACTAGCGGGGGGTACAGATACGCAGTATTTT.

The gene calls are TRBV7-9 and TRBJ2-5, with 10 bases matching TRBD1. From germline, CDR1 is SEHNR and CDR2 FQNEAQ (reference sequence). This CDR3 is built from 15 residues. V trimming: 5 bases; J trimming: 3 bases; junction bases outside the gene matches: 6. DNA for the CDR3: TGTGCCAGCAGCGCGTGGGGACAGGGGAAAGAGACCCAGTACTTC. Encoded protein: CASSAWGQGKETQYF.

CDR3 sequence: CASSLTFRGTGVPRGSPLHF. CDR3 sequence (DNA): TGTGCCAGCAGCTTAACATTCAGGGGGACAGGTGTTCCTAGGGGTTCACCCCTCCACTTT. The chain recombines TRBV7-3 with TRBJ1-6, with 8 bases that match TRBD1. From germline, CDR1 is SGHTA and CDR2 FQGTGA. V lost 0 bases, J lost 9 bases, and 19 bases stayed unmatched. The CDR3 consists of 20 residues.